This T cell receptor beta chain appears in the sequencing data of a study of T cells after yellow fever vaccination. As for the study in general: Preparation of fractions with low cell numbers was performed using SMART-Seq v4 Ultra Low Input.

The V gene's germline CDR1 is DFQATT and CDR2 SNEGSKA (reference sequence). CDR3 length equals 15 residues. V shed 6 bases, J shed 4 bases, and the junction held 12 bases outside the gene matches. 5'RACE template switching added a universal primer site and UMIs to TCR cDNA. TCRdb fed the 5' RACE reads into MiXCR, producing one record per CDR3 protein. The sample includes 250,000 to 350,000 distinct CDR3 sequences, approximately 10% of them seen just once. This clonotype was counted only a few times. The specimen comprised CD4+ T cells sorted from PBMCs, sampled 5 days after the yellow fever booster vaccination. The receptor was derived from a man younger than 35 who received the YFV17D yellow fever vaccine. The rearrangement joins TRBV20-1 to TRBJ2-3, with 8 bases that match TRBD1. The CDR3 here is CSAGVRTGSPDTQYF. DNA of the CDR3: TGCAGTGCCGGAGTCCGGACAGGGTCGCCAGATACGCAGTATTTT.